This T cell receptor (beta chain) was sequenced during a study of long-term antiretroviral therapy in people with HIV. Study-wide findings and caveats: HIV repertoires covered narrower CDR3 length ranges than controls did.

Version v3.0 of the immunoSEQ assay was performed at survey level. TCRdb's copy holds only in-frame clones and misses some; the assay was immunoSEQ multiplex PCR. The sample holds 15,000 to 20,000 clones; about four fifths are singletons and the top ten take about 17%. V lost 1 base, J lost 5 bases, and 16 bases lay in between. Germline CDR1 SGHAT, CDR2 FQNNGV. This CDR3 has 16 residues. Only one count was recorded for this clone. The antigen is not known. The receptor comes from a man aged 35 to 55 with HIV. The chain recombines TRBV11-2 with TRBJ2-3; D might be TRBD1 (5 bases). The specimen was unsorted PBMCs, collected just before starting antiretroviral therapy. The CDR3 sequence: CASSLVLSRAGDTQYF. Here the CDR3 DNA reads TGTGCCAGCAGCTTAGTTCTTTCCAGGGCTGGAGATACGCAGTATTTT.